Only one count was recorded for the clone carrying this T cell receptor beta chain. The data were taken from a study of shared clonotypes between healthy human individuals. Turning to the study itself: Donors consisted of a couple of women and a few men between 18 and 49.

Here immunoSEQ multiplex PCR was the method, and the copy in TCRdb shows in-frame clones only, minus some. This table holds about 1 million clones, roughly 70% found once. This CDR3 has 13 amino acids. Germline-derived CDR1 and CDR2 are ENHRY and SYGVKD. V trimming: 7 bases; J trimming: 2 bases; junction bases outside the gene matches: 3. Sequenced sample: memory CD4+ T cells sorted from blood. The subset here: CD45RA-negative fraction. This receptor was taken from a man aged 18 to 30 in good health. The chain couples TRBV10-3 to TRBJ2-3; 7 bases match TRBD1. The CDR3: CAIMGQLTDTQYF. CDR3 sequence (DNA): TGTGCCATCATGGGACAGCTCACAGATACGCAGTATTTT.